The source of this T cell receptor beta chain is a study of blood T cell repertoires in COVID-19. Turning to the study itself: Collection of acute and convalescent COVID-19 samples took place in the United States, Italy and Spain. PBMCs, B-cell-depleted T cells, or T cells provided the cDNA or gDNA that made up the material.

The trim removed 0 bases at V and 3 bases at J, leaving 0 bases unmatched. Germline assignment: CDR1 SGHTS and CDR2 YDEGEE. This CDR3 has 16 amino acids. As handled by the study authors: Amplification of reference gene primers provided the estimated nucleated cell counts. Repertoires were generated with immunoSEQ multiplex PCR, while TCRdb's copy carries only in-frame clones and drops some. The V and J calls and the clone size are those of that table, but D and trimming were determined from the DNA. This sample has some 100,000 clones, with about 89% found just once. J is TRBJ2-5 and V is TRBV5-8, with 15 bases lining up with TRBD2. The specimen was peripheral blood. The TCR sequence derives from a human donor with active COVID-19. The donor label of this sample is uncertain. CDR3 nucleotide sequence: TGTGCCAGCAGCTTGGGGACTAGCGGGGGGGAAGAGACCCAGTACTTC. Protein: CASSLGTSGGEETQYF.